Listed here are 19 T cell receptor beta chains from one sample, sequenced in a study of T cell responses to AZD1222 COVID-19 vaccine. Some clones are missing from TCRdb's copy, which holds only in-frame ones; the method was immunoSEQ multiplex PCR. The profile shows around 160,000 clones, roughly 88% of them singletons. This specimen consisted of peripheral blood, obtained on day 0 of AZD1222 vaccination. These receptors were obtained from an adult in good health.

The V call is TRBV25-1, the J call TRBJ2-7; 8 bases match TRBD2. The germline V gene encodes CDR1 MGHDK and CDR2 SYGVNS. J gave up 3 bases and V 5 bases, and 9 bases lay outside the gene matches. The length of the CDR3 is 15 residues. The DNA for the CDR3 is TGTGCCAGCAGTAGCACTAGCGGCTTGATCTACGAGCAGTACTTC. This codes for CASSSTSGLIYEQYF.

The rearrangement links TRBV5-4 to TRBJ1-6; D gene unclear. The CDR3 totals 16 residues. Germline lookup yields CDR1 SGHNT and CDR2 YYREEE (reference sequence). V lost 4 bases and J 4 bases, leaving 15 bases between the germline ends. Written as DNA, the CDR3 is TGTGCCAGCAGCCTGGGCGGGAGGACTTATAATTCACCCCTCCACTTT. Protein sequence: CASSLGGRTYNSPLHF.

The chain carries TRBV11-2 and TRBJ2-5, with TRBD2 matching 14 bases. J lost 5 bases, V lost 9 bases, and 11 bases had no gene match. The germline V gene has CDR1 SGHAT and CDR2 FQNNGV. The CDR3 extends over 16 amino acids. CDR3 residues: CASTLGTSGGSETQYF. The CDR3 nucleotides read TGTGCCAGTACTCTGGGGACTAGCGGGGGATCGGAGACCCAGTACTTC.

The rearrangement joins TRBV9 to TRBJ1-2, with 7 bases identical to TRBD1. CDR1 is SGDLS, CDR2 YYNGEE, per germline. CDR3 length equals 13 residues. V was pared by 0 bases and J by 8 bases, with 4 bases of the junction left unmatched. The CDR3 coding sequence is TGTGCCAGCAGCGTAGTCGCAGGGGGAGGCTACACCTTC. This gives the protein CASSVVAGGGYTF.

V is TRBV5-1 and J is TRBJ1-1; D unresolved. Trimming shortened V by 5 bases and J by 3 bases, and 5 bases separated the two germline ends. From germline, CDR1 is SGHRS and CDR2 YFSETQ. The CDR3 is 11 amino acids. CDR3 sequence reads: CASRRDTEAFF. The CDR3 DNA follows: TGCGCCAGCAGACGGGACACTGAAGCTTTCTTT.

Only a few counts were recorded for this clone. V gene TRBV6-5 combines with J gene TRBJ1-1; 7 positions match TRBD1. V lost 6 bases, J lost 1 base, and 8 bases stayed unmatched. The CDR3 loop spans 15 amino acids. CDR1 MNHEY and CDR2 SVGAGI come from the germline V gene. This CDR3 reads CASRSWGTENTEAFF. CDR3 coding DNA: TGTGCCAGCAGATCCTGGGGGACAGAGAACACTGAAGCTTTCTTT.

This sequence joins TRBV4-2 and TRBJ1-3, with a tentative D call TRBD1 (5 bases). The germline gives CDR1 LGHNA, CDR2 YNFKEQ. The CDR3 is 15 residues long. V was clipped by 7 bases and J by 0 bases, with 13 bases between them. CDR3 nucleotides: TGTGCCAGCACCTCAAGACAGACCTCTGGAAACACCATATATTTT. As protein: CASTSRQTSGNTIYF.

The V gene is TRBV29-1, the J gene TRBJ1-2; 10 nucleotides align to TRBD1. CDR1 SQVTM and CDR2 ANQGSEA come from the germline V gene. This CDR3 is 13 amino acids long. V gave up 7 bases and J gave up 7 bases; unmatched junction bases: 9. The chain's CDR3 is CSAAGTGVSGYTF. DNA of the CDR3: TGCAGCGCCGCCGGGACAGGGGTCAGTGGCTACACCTTC.

This chain links TRBV6-5 with TRBJ1-5, with D perhaps TRBD1 (5 bases). V was pared by 5 bases and J by 4 bases, with 12 bases between. Germline CDR1 is MNHEY and CDR2 is SVGAGI. This CDR3 has 14 amino acids. CDR3 in DNA: TGTGCCAGCAGTCGAGGGGAACGGAATCAGCCCCAGCATTTT. It yields the protein CASSRGERNQPQHF.

The chain combines TRBV5-8 with TRBJ1-6; D call uncertain. Trimming stripped 3 bases from V and 6 bases from J, with 13 bases between. This CDR3 is built from 15 residues. CDR1 is SGHTS, CDR2 YDEGEE, per germline. The CDR3 DNA follows: TGTGCCAGCAGCTACCCCCCAGGAGTTAATTCACCCCTCCACTTT. This sequence encodes CASSYPPGVNSPLHF.

The gene calls are TRBV9 and TRBJ1-4; D gene uncertain. The CDR3 extends over 15 amino acids. Germline values: CDR1 SGDLS, CDR2 YYNGEE. Deletions cut 3 bases from V and 3 bases from J, with 12 bases between. CDR3 loop: CASSAVPAANEKLFF. CDR3 in DNA: TGTGCCAGCAGCGCGGTCCCGGCGGCTAATGAAAAACTGTTTTTT. Full variable domain (rest looked up from reference TRBV9 and TRBJ1-4): DSGVTQTPKHLITATGQRVTLRCSPRSGDLSVYWYQQSLDQGLQFLIQYYNGEERAKGNILERFSAQQFPDLHSELNLSSLELGDSALYFCASSAVPAANEKLFFGSGTQLSVL.

The chain carries TRBV19 and TRBJ2-7; D not certain. The V gene's germline CDR1 is LNHDA and CDR2 SQIVND (reference sequence). The CDR3 length is 13 residues. The V end was cut by 5 bases, the J end by 5 bases, with 13 bases between. Here the CDR3 reads CASSPQARDEQYF. Written as DNA, the CDR3 is TGTGCCAGTAGTCCCCAAGCCCGGGACGAGCAGTACTTC.

The chain combines TRBV4-1 with TRBJ2-3; 11 bases map to TRBD2. The length of the CDR3 is 20 residues. CDR1 and CDR2 from the germline V gene are MGHRA and YSYEKL. V was pared by 0 bases and J by 6 bases, with 17 bases of the junction left unmatched. In nucleotides, the CDR3 is TGCGCCAGCAGCCAAGAAGGATTAGCGGGGGGGCTGATCCCCGGGGATACGCAGTATTTT. Protein product: CASSQEGLAGGLIPGDTQYF.

The V and J genes are TRBV5-1 and TRBJ1-1; maybe TRBD1 (5 bases). Trimming stripped 1 base from V and 4 bases from J, with 17 bases between. The CDR3 extends over 16 amino acids. Per germline, CDR1 SGHRS and CDR2 YFSETQ. CDR3 amino acids: CASSLRGAVRATEAFF. The CDR3 nucleotides are TGCGCCAGCAGCTTGCGAGGGGCTGTGAGAGCCACTGAAGCTTTCTTT.

V usage is TRBV7-9 and J usage is TRBJ1-1; D remains ambiguous. The CDR3 length is 12 residues. V was clipped by 3 bases and J by 11 bases, with 13 bases between them. CDR1 and CDR2 (germline): SEHNR, FQNEAQ (reference sequence). CDR3 amino acids: CASSFSEVGAFF. DNA of the CDR3: TGTGCCAGCAGCTTCAGTGAGGTGGGGGCTTTCTTT.

CDR3 DNA sequence: TGTGCCAGCAGACAATCGGGACAGGTAAACAATGAGCAGTTCTTC. This encodes CASRQSGQVNNEQFF. The V and J genes are TRBV7-2 and TRBJ2-1; 8 bases fit TRBD1. CDR1 is SGHTA and CDR2 is FQGNSA in the germline V gene. The CDR3 spans 15 residues. Trimming at V came to 6 bases and at J to 5 bases, leaving 9 bases not matched to a gene.

The rearrangement joins TRBV7-3 to TRBJ2-3; perhaps TRBD2 as D (6 bases). The CDR3 runs to 16 residues. V lost 4 bases, J lost 4 bases, and 18 bases lay in between. Looked up from germline, CDR1 is SGHTA and CDR2 is FQGTGA. CDR3 sequence: CASSSAGGMVSDTQYF. CDR3 DNA: TGTGCCAGCAGCTCCGCCGGGGGTATGGTCTCAGATACGCAGTATTTT. The variable domain in full, completed from reference TRBV7-3 and TRBJ2-3, reads GAGVSQTPSNKVTEKGKYVELRCDPISGHTALYWYRQSLGQGPEFLIYFQGTGAADDSGLPNDRFFAVRPEGSVSTLKIQRTERGDSAVYLCASSSAGGMVSDTQYFGPGTRLTVL.

This clone was observed a few times. The chain employs TRBV6-5 and TRBJ1-1; 7 bases are shared with TRBD1. In germline, CDR1 is MNHEY, CDR2 SVGAGI. The CDR3 extends over 13 amino acids. The junction had 8 bases not matched to a gene; V was cut back by 6 bases and J by 7 bases. The CDR3 DNA sequence: TGTGCCAGCAGCACCAACAGGGGCCATGAAGCTTTCTTT. This translates into CASSTNRGHEAFF.

V is TRBV7-8 and J is TRBJ1-1; no firm D call. The CDR3 is 12 amino acids. Germline V gene data show CDR1 as SGHVS and CDR2 as FQNEAQ. With 5 bases removed from V and 6 bases from J, the gap between germline ends came to 10 bases. This CDR3 reads CASSPRVAEAFF. In DNA form, the CDR3 reads TGTGCCAGCAGCCCCCGGGTAGCTGAAGCTTTCTTT.